These T cell receptor beta chains were read from a single sample in a study of blood T cell repertoires in COVID-19. The repertoire was sequenced with immunoSEQ multiplex PCR; TCRdb's copy has only in-frame clones and lacks some. The sample yields about 140,000 clones, about three quarters seen once. Sequencing was carried out using peripheral blood. The source is a woman aged 45-65 years with active or convalescent COVID-19. The CDR3 runs from the conserved cysteine through the conserved F or W. A D gene is named only where the DNA matches it firmly. Part of the rows lack a size; the others show once, few, many or a class for expanded clones.

d_gene | abundance | j_gene | v_gene | CDR3nt | CDR3aa
TRBD1 | few | TRBJ1-1 | TRBV30 | TGTGCCTGGGCGAACAGGGGACCCCTGAACACTGAAGCTTTCTTT | CAWANRGPLNTEAFF
TRBD1 | . | TRBJ2-7 | TRBV7-6 | TGTGCCAGCAGCAAGACAGGGGGCTACGAGCAGTACTTC | CASSKTGGYEQYF
. | . | TRBJ2-1 | TRBV11-1 | TGTGCCAGCAGCAGATCCGGGTCTTTAGGGGTCAATGAGCAGTTCTTC | CASSRSGSLGVNEQFF
TRBD1 | . | TRBJ2-7 | TRBV28 | TGTGCCAGCAGTCCCCGGACAGGTCGGACGGGGGAGCAGTACTTC | CASSPRTGRTGEQYF
. | . | TRBJ2-1 | TRBV24-1 | TGTGCCACCAGTGAGCCGAGCTCGGTCCATGAGCAGTTCTTC | CATSEPSSVHEQFF
TRBD1 | . | TRBJ1-4 | TRBV7-2 | TGTGCCAGCAGCTTAGAGGCGGACAGGAGAGGGGAAAAACTGTTTTTT | CASSLEADRRGEKLFF
. | . | TRBJ2-7 | TRBV18 | TGTGCCAGCTCACCTCAGTCCTCCTACGAGCAGTACTTC | CASSPQSSYEQYF
. | few | TRBJ1-3 | TRBV21-1 | TGTGCCAGCAGCAATCGTGGGACAGCGAGCTCTGGAAACACCATATATTTT | CASSNRGTASSGNTIYF
TRBD2 | . | TRBJ2-5 | TRBV24-1 | TGTGCCACCAGTGATCCAGGGACTAGATACGAGACCCAGTACTTC | CATSDPGTRYETQYF
TRBD2 | few | TRBJ2-7 | TRBV28 | TGTGCCAGCACCCCAGAGGGACTAGCGGGAAACTCCTACGAGCAGTACTTC | CASTPEGLAGNSYEQYF
TRBD2 | . | TRBJ2-1 | TRBV11-3 | TGTGCCAGCAGCACTGGACTAGCGGGGGGTACAGAGCAGTTCTTC | CASSTGLAGGTEQFF
TRBD1 | . | TRBJ1-5 | TRBV7-2 | TGTGCCAGCAGCGGTAACACAGGGGGCTTGCAGCCCCAGCATTTT | CASSGNTGGLQPQHF
. | . | TRBJ2-1 | TRBV7-2 | TGTGCCAGCAGCCTCCTTTATGAGCAGTTCTTC | CASSLLYEQFF
. | . | TRBJ1-3 | TRBV28 | TGTGCCAGCAGTTTAGCAACCCAGGACTTTAACACCATATATTTT | CASSLATQDFNTIYF
TRBD2 | . | TRBJ2-3 | TRBV6-5 | TGTGCCAGCGCCCCGGCTAGCGGGGCCCGCGATACGCAGTATTTT | CASAPASGARDTQYF
. | . | TRBJ2-1 | TRBV7-8 | TGTGCCAGCAGCTTAGTGGGGGGGCCCCAGAGTGAGCAGTTCTTC | CASSLVGGPQSEQFF
. | few | TRBJ1-1 | TRBV29-1 | TGCAGCGTTGAAGATTCGGCAGGGGTGAACACTGAAGCTTTCTTT | CSVEDSAGVNTEAFF
. | . | TRBJ1-5 | TRBV6-1 | TGTGCCAGCAGTGACGGCAGCGTAAATCAGCCCCAGCATTTT | CASSDGSVNQPQHF
TRBD1 | . | TRBJ1-4 | TRBV5-1 | TGCGCCAGCAGCTGGGAGGGACAGGCCGTTAATGAAAAACTGTTTTTT | CASSWEGQAVNEKLFF
. | . | TRBJ2-3 | TRBV5-1 | TGCGCCAGCAGCTTGGACAGGGCGGCAGATACGCAGTATTTT | CASSLDRAADTQYF
. | . | TRBJ1-1 | TRBV5-1 | TGCGCCAGCAGCTTCGCGACAGGGAACACTGAAGCTTTCTTT | CASSFATGNTEAFF
TRBD1 | . | TRBJ1-6 | TRBV30 | TGTGCCTGGACTCGCCGGGGACAGGGTAATTCACCCCTCCACTTT | CAWTRRGQGNSPLHF